A few counts support the clone carrying this TCR beta chain. The target antigen is unknown. TCRdb recomputed calls from the reads with MiXCR, one row per CDR3 protein. Found here are approximately 910,000 distinct CDR3 sequences, approximately 32% of them singletons; the top ten hold around an eighth. This sample is part of a study of T cell repertoires in cytomegalovirus infection. Study-wide background: Alongside well-studied HLA-B-restricted CMV epitopes, recently identified HLA-C-restricted CMV epitopes were also used. Study-wide results and limits: HLA-C-restricted CMV-specific TCR beta clonotypes were dominant in the ex vivo response. There were carriers of CMV plus the relevant HLA, and cumulative public TCR beta family frequency identified them.

The V gene lost 4 bases and the J gene lost 0 bases, with 10 bases spanning the gap. The CDR3 consists of 15 residues. Germline V gene data show CDR1 as MGHRA and CDR2 as YSYEKL. The chain recombines TRBV4-1 with TRBJ2-1, with no clear D. The receptor's source is a human donor in good health (CMV status not recorded). Some clones in this sample may be carry-over from other donors' samples. Here the sequenced sample was cultured CD8+ T cells from PBMCs, taken from culture after CMV antigen stimulation. CDR3 in amino acids: CASSLWAASYNEQFF. The DNA for the CDR3 is TGCGCCAGCAGCCTCTGGGCAGCCTCCTACAATGAGCAGTTCTTC.